This record covers a single T cell receptor (beta chain). Its antigen remains unknown. Germline CDR1 KGHDR, CDR2 SFDVKD. This CDR3 is 13 amino acids long. Trimming left V 10 bases short and J 3 bases short, with 14 bases between. The entry originates in a study of CD8 T cells in ankylosing spondylitis. Study conclusions and caveats: Among TCR beta sequences, a motif of several highly homologous variants appeared characteristic of ankylosing spondylitis blood.

TCRdb analysed the 5' RACE reads with MiXCR anew, one entry per CDR3 protein. The table shows 250,000 to 350,000 distinct CDR3 sequences, with 20% occurring only once. This receptor was obtained from a male donor with ankylosing spondylitis or in good health (not recorded which). Sample: blood, either unsorted or a sorted T cell fraction (not recorded which). V is TRBV24-1 and J is TRBJ2-5; D may be TRBD1 (6 bases). CDR3 bases: TGTGCCACAGGTGGGGGCCCGAAAGAGACCCAGTACTTC. This gives the protein CATGGGPKETQYF.